This TCR beta chain was sequenced in a study of blood T cell repertoires in COVID-19. Across the study: COVID-19 samples, acute and convalescent, were from the United States, Italy and Spain. The analysed material was cDNA or gDNA that came from T cells, B-cell-depleted T cells, or PBMCs.

In the study's own analysis: Counts of nucleated cells, estimated from reference gene primer amplification, were obtained. Profiled with immunoSEQ multiplex PCR; TCRdb holds only in-frame clones, not every one. The D gene and trimming were derived from the DNA, and the V and J assignments and clone size from that table. The sample lists 450,000 or so clones, roughly 91% occurring once. Cohort allocation depended upon clinical history that participants reported. CDR1 and CDR2 (germline): LGHDT, YNNKEL (reference sequence). Trimming stripped 2 bases from V and 7 bases from J, with 8 bases between. This CDR3 region has 12 residues.

Sequencing used PBMCs or T cells enriched from blood (not recorded which). V gene TRBV3-1 (or the pseudogene TRBV3-2) combines with J gene TRBJ1-1; D call uncertain. The sequence came from a man between 18 and 35 years old who had recovered from COVID-19. CDR3 sequence reads: CASSQLSDEAFF. In nucleotides, the CDR3 is TGTGCCAGCAGCCAACTAAGTGATGAAGCTTTCTTT.